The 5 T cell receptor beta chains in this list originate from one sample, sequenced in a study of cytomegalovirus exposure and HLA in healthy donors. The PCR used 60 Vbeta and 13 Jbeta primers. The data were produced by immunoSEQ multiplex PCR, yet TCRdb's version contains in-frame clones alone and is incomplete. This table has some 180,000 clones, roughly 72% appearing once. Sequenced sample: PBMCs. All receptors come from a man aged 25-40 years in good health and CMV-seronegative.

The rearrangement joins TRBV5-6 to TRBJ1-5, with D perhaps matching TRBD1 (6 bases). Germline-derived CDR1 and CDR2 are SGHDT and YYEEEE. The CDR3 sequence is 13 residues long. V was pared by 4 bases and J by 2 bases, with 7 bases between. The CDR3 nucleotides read TGTGCCAGCAGCGCAGGGGGCAATCAGCCCCAGCATTTT. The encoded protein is CASSAGGNQPQHF.

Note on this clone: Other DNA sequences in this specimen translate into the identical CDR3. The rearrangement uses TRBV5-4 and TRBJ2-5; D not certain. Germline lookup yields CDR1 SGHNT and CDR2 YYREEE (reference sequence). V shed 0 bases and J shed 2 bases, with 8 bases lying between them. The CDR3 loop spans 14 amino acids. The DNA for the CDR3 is TGTGCCAGCAGCTTGGGGCAGACTCAAGAGACCCAGTACTTC. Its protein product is CASSLGQTQETQYF.

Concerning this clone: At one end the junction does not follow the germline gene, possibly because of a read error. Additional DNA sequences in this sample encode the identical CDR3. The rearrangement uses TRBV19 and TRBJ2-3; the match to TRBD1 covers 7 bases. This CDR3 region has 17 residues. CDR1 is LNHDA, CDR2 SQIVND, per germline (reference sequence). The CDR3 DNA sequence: TGCGCCAGTAGTCTTCGTCCCAGGGGGTTCGTAATGGATACGCAGTATTTT. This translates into CASSLRPRGFVMDTQYF.

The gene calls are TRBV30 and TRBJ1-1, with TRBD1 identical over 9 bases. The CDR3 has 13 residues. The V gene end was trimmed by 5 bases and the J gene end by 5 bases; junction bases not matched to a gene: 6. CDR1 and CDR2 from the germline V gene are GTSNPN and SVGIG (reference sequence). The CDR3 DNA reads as TGTGCCTGGGAACAGGGGGCCGGGACTGAAGCTTTCTTT. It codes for CAWEQGAGTEAFF.

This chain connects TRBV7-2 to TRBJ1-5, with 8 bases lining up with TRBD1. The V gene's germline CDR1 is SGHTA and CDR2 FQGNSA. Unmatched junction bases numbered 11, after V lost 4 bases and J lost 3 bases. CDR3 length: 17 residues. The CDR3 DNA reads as TGTGCCAGCAGCTCACCTGACAGGGGATTAGACAATCAGCCCCAGCATTTT. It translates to CASSSPDRGLDNQPQHF.